The entry that follows covers one T cell receptor (beta chain) sequence. Its antigen is undetermined. Sequenced by immunoSEQ multiplex PCR; TCRdb stores in-frame clones only, minus some. Of tens of thousands of clones listed, about 95% are singletons. The validation cohort, a group of over a hundred subjects, included the donors and was separate from the approximately 680-subject first cohort. Germline loops: CDR1 SGHDT, CDR2 YYEEEE. The V segment lost 5 bases and the J segment 1 base; nucleotides outside the gene matches: 6. CDR3 length: 14 amino acids. The data belong to a study of cytomegalovirus exposure and HLA in healthy donors. Looking at the study overall: Per a later analysis, the roughly 690 first-cohort and 120 or so validation repertoires shared one platform. The study, taken as a whole, reports: Cytomegalovirus status was reportedly diagnosed by the classifier with high specificity and sensitivity. Most TCRs appeared rarely, but some public TCRs recurred in many donors.

The sequence came from a man between 18 and 35 years old in good health and CMV-seropositive. Sequencing was done on a sample of PBMCs. The chain recombines TRBV5-6 with TRBJ2-7; 7 nucleotides line up with TRBD2. The CDR3 reads CASSPGTTSYEQYF. The CDR3 region has the DNA TGTGCCAGCAGTCCCGGGACTACTTCCTACGAGCAGTACTTC.